Below, 5 T cell receptor beta chains from the same sample are listed, as sequenced in a study of cytomegalovirus exposure and HLA in healthy donors. The PCR contained 60 Vbeta and 13 Jbeta primers. The assay was immunoSEQ multiplex PCR, and TCRdb's table has in-frame clones only and misses some. The repertoire holds about 95,000 clones, with around 81% as singletons. Material: PBMCs. The receptors come from a woman in her 70s in good health and CMV-seropositive.

The chain carries TRBV28 and TRBJ2-1; 12 bases match TRBD2. V trimming: 2 bases; J trimming: 4 bases; junction bases outside the gene matches: 3. CDR3 length: 16 residues. In germline, CDR1 is MDHEN, CDR2 SYDVKM. Here the CDR3 DNA reads TGTGCCAGCAGTTTACCCGGGACTAGCGGGTACAATGAGCAGTTCTTC. It codes for CASSLPGTSGYNEQFF.

The count of this clone is one. V usage is TRBV19 and J usage is TRBJ1-5; D is unresolved. V was trimmed by 3 bases and J by 1 base, leaving 13 bases between them. Germline lookup yields CDR1 LNHDA and CDR2 SQIVND (reference sequence). This CDR3 spans 16 amino acids. In nucleotides, the CDR3 is TGTGCCAGTAGTATGATCGGGGTCACCAGCAATCAGCCCCAGCATTTT. Translated, it gives CASSMIGVTSNQPQHF.

V usage is TRBV27 and J usage is TRBJ2-6, with 9 bases matching TRBD1. Trimming took 4 bases from V and 0 from J; bases not matched to a gene: 13. CDR3 size: 20 residues. Germline CDR1 is MNHEY and CDR2 is SMNVEV (reference sequence). CDR3 amino acids: CASSSPGTGLGFSGANVLTF. CDR3 nucleotide sequence: TGTGCCAGCAGTTCTCCCGGGACAGGGCTCGGCTTCTCTGGGGCCAACGTCCTGACTTTC.

The rearrangement uses TRBV9 and TRBJ2-1; TRBD2 matches at 7 bases. V lost 5 bases to trimming and J lost 0 bases; unmatched junction nucleotides: 5. In germline, CDR1 is SGDLS, CDR2 YYNGEE. This CDR3 region has 15 residues. CDR3 protein: CASSGGVNSYNEQFF. The CDR3 DNA follows: TGTGCCAGCAGTGGGGGGGTCAACTCCTACAATGAGCAGTTCTTC.

The gene calls are TRBV6-1 and TRBJ2-1; 8 bases agree with TRBD2. CDR3 length equals 15 residues. Trimming cost V 6 bases and J 4 bases; bases outside gene matches: 8. Germline CDR1 reads MNHNS; CDR2 reads SASEGT. The CDR3 loop is CASRLTSGPYNEQFF. CDR3 DNA: TGTGCCAGCAGGCTTACTAGCGGTCCGTACAATGAGCAGTTCTTC.